These 16 T cell receptor beta chains came from one sample sequenced in a study of T cells in Graves' hyperthyroidism and ophthalmopathy. Template material for amplifying TCR beta CDR3 regions consisted of RNA transcripts. The primer set for the first-round RT-PCR of the TCR CDR3 was HTBI. TCRdb independently ran MiXCR on the multiplex PCR reads; one entry per CDR3 protein. This table holds some 690,000 distinct CDR3 sequences, around 15% found once. The sample taken for sequencing was blood. These receptors came from a man aged 50-60 years with Graves' hyperthyroidism.

This clonotype was counted at least ten times. The chain joins TRBV18 to TRBJ2-1, with 11 bases fitting TRBD2. The trim removed 8 bases at V and 6 bases at J, leaving 6 bases unmatched. This CDR3 region has 14 residues. Germline V lookup: CDR1 KGHSH, CDR2 LQKENI. The DNA of the CDR3 is TGTGCCAGCAGTCCAGGACTAGCGGGCAATGAGCAGTTCTTC. Its protein is CASSPGLAGNEQFF.

This clonotype was detected ten times or more. The rearrangement joins TRBV20-1 to TRBJ2-7, with 10 bases aligning to TRBD2. The CDR3 extends over 17 amino acids. Germline V gene sequence: CDR1 DFQATT, CDR2 SNEGSKA (reference sequence). Trimming took 0 bases from V and 1 from J; bases not matched to a gene: 9. CDR3 protein: CSARDDGAGGQSYEQYF. The CDR3, as DNA: TGCAGTGCTAGAGATGATGGAGCGGGAGGGCAGTCCTACGAGCAGTACTTC.

This clonotype was recorded at least ten times. V gene TRBV20-1 combines with J gene TRBJ2-1, with 12 bases matching TRBD2. Germline lookup yields CDR1 DFQATT and CDR2 SNEGSKA (reference sequence). J lost 8 bases, V lost 2 bases, and 7 bases had no gene match. This CDR3 is 15 amino acids long. The CDR3 DNA follows: TGCAGTGCTAGACCCCCTAGCGGGAGGGTGGATGAGCAGTTCTTC. It is translated as CSARPPSGRVDEQFF.

The V gene is TRBV19, the J gene TRBJ2-7; possibly TRBD2 for D (6 bases). This CDR3 has 14 residues. Per the germline V gene, CDR1 is LNHDA and CDR2 is SQIVND (reference sequence). The V gene lost 6 bases and the J gene lost 3 bases, with 15 bases spanning the gap. CDR3 DNA: TGTGCCAGTAGCCGGGACTTACGGGACTACGAGCAGTACTTC. Translating gives CASSRDLRDYEQYF.

This chain uses TRBV28 with TRBJ1-5; 11 positions agree with TRBD1. Germline CDR1 MDHEN, CDR2 SYDVKM. Trimming took 3 bases from V and 8 from J; bases not matched to a gene: 12. The CDR3 length is 17 residues. The CDR3 bases are TGTGCCAGCAGTTTGGGAGTGGGGACAGGGGGATGGGAGCCCCAGCATTTT. As protein: CASSLGVGTGGWEPQHF.

V usage is TRBV29-1 and J usage is TRBJ2-7; weak D call: TRBD2 (6 bases). The V gene lost 5 bases and the J gene lost 0 bases, with 11 bases spanning the gap. The CDR3 extends over 13 amino acids. CDR1 is SQVTM, CDR2 ANQGSEA, per germline. CDR3 nucleotides: TGCAGCGTTCGGGACTTTTTCTCCTACGAGCAGTACTTC. Translating it yields CSVRDFFSYEQYF.

V and J are TRBV18 and TRBJ1-1, with D possibly being TRBD1 (5 bases). CDR3 size: 15 residues. From germline, CDR1 is KGHSH and CDR2 LQKENI. The V end was cut by 3 bases, the J end by 2 bases, with 13 bases between. CDR3 bases: TGTGCCAGCTCACCGGGACGGAGCCCTAACACTGAAGCTTTCTTT. This encodes CASSPGRSPNTEAFF.

This clonotype was seen at least ten times. This chain joins TRBV27 and TRBJ1-1; 9 positions match TRBD1. Germline V gene sequence: CDR1 MNHEY, CDR2 SMNVEV (reference sequence). The J segment lost 5 bases and the V segment lost 4 bases, leaving 5 bases of the junction unmatched. This CDR3 has 14 amino acids. The CDR3 nucleotides are TGTGCCAGCAGTTGGGGGACAGGGCAAACTGAAGCTTTCTTT. Amino acid sequence: CASSWGTGQTEAFF.

This clonotype was seen repeatedly, ten times or more. This rearrangement joins TRBV29-1 to TRBJ2-7; 11 bases align to TRBD1. There are 15 residues in the CDR3. Trimming removed 5 bases from V and 4 bases from J; junction bases left unmatched: 10. Per germline, CDR1 SQVTM and CDR2 ANQGSEA. The CDR3: CSVKRRDRGSYEQYF. The CDR3 DNA follows: TGCAGCGTTAAGAGGAGGGACAGGGGGTCTTACGAGCAGTACTTC.

This clonotype has more than one count but fewer than ten. This chain links TRBV4-3 with TRBJ2-7, with 14 bases fitting TRBD2. The CDR3 consists of 19 residues. V shed 3 bases, J shed 6 bases, and the junction held 16 bases outside the gene matches. Germline CDR1 is LGHNA and CDR2 is YSLEER. For the CDR3, the DNA is TGCGCCAGCAGCCACACTAGGGAGGGGGGACTAGCGGGAGCTCTCGAGCAGTACTTC. It encodes CASSHTREGGLAGALEQYF.

There are many counts of this clonotype. The rearrangement joins TRBV28 to TRBJ2-7; TRBD2 might be the D (5 bases). Trimming stripped 4 bases from V and 1 base from J, with 14 bases between. Germline CDR1 MDHEN, CDR2 SYDVKM. This CDR3 comprises 15 residues. The CDR3 is CASSSSGGESYEQYF. For the CDR3, the DNA is TGTGCCAGCAGTTCAAGCGGAGGCGAATCCTACGAGCAGTACTTC. The full variable domain, completed using reference TRBV28 and TRBJ2-7, is DVKVTQSSRYLVKRTGEKVFLECVQDMDHENMFWYRQDPGLGLRLIYFSYDVKMKEKGDIPEGYSVSREKKERFSLILESASTNQTSMYLCASSSSGGESYEQYFGPGTRLTVT.

This rearrangement joins TRBV4-1 to TRBJ2-5, with unresolved D. CDR3 size: 15 residues. The V gene lost 0 bases and the J gene lost 1 base, with 9 bases spanning the gap. Germline V gene sequence: CDR1 MGHRA, CDR2 YSYEKL. CDR3: CASSQDRQVQETQYF. CDR3 nucleotides: TGCGCCAGCAGCCAAGATAGGCAGGTCCAAGAGACCCAGTACTTC.

The rearrangement joins TRBV6-5 to TRBJ1-2, with 7 bases fitting TRBD1. Looked up from germline, CDR1 is MNHEY and CDR2 is SVGAGI. V lost 5 bases and J lost 0; bases outside the gene matches: 18. There are 19 residues in the CDR3. The DNA of the CDR3 is TGTGCCAGCAGTCCCAACCCGCCGACAGGGCGAAAGACTAACTATGGCTACACCTTC. Translated: CASSPNPPTGRKTNYGYTF.

There are many counts of this clonotype. The V call is TRBV20-1, the J call TRBJ1-4; D is possibly TRBD1 (5 bases). The CDR3 extends over 16 amino acids. Germline V gives CDR1 DFQATT, CDR2 SNEGSKA (reference sequence). V was cut by 0 bases and J by 0 bases, with 11 bases left in between. The CDR3 loop is CSARDWRDSTNEKLFF. CDR3 nucleotide sequence: TGCAGTGCTAGAGATTGGCGGGACTCAACTAATGAAAAACTGTTTTTT.

CDR3 DNA: TGTGCCAGCAGTTTATCCCCCCCCCTAAGGGGCTTGTCAACTGAAGCTTTCTTT. Its protein product is CASSLSPPLRGLSTEAFF. The chain carries TRBV28 and TRBJ1-1, with a tentative D call TRBD1 (5 bases). Trimming cost V 1 base and J 5 bases, with 23 bases left between them. Germline-derived CDR1 and CDR2 are MDHEN and SYDVKM. The CDR3 contains 18 residues.

This clonotype was picked up many times. The genes are TRBV19 and TRBJ2-3; TRBD2 matches 12 bases. This CDR3 is 17 amino acids long. Trimming at V came to 9 bases and at J to 0 bases, leaving 10 bases not matched to a gene. CDR1 and CDR2 (germline): LNHDA, SQIVND (reference sequence). Here the CDR3 reads CASKFGLAGTSTDTQYF. CDR3 sequence (DNA): TGTGCCAGCAAGTTCGGACTAGCGGGGACTAGCACAGATACGCAGTATTTT.